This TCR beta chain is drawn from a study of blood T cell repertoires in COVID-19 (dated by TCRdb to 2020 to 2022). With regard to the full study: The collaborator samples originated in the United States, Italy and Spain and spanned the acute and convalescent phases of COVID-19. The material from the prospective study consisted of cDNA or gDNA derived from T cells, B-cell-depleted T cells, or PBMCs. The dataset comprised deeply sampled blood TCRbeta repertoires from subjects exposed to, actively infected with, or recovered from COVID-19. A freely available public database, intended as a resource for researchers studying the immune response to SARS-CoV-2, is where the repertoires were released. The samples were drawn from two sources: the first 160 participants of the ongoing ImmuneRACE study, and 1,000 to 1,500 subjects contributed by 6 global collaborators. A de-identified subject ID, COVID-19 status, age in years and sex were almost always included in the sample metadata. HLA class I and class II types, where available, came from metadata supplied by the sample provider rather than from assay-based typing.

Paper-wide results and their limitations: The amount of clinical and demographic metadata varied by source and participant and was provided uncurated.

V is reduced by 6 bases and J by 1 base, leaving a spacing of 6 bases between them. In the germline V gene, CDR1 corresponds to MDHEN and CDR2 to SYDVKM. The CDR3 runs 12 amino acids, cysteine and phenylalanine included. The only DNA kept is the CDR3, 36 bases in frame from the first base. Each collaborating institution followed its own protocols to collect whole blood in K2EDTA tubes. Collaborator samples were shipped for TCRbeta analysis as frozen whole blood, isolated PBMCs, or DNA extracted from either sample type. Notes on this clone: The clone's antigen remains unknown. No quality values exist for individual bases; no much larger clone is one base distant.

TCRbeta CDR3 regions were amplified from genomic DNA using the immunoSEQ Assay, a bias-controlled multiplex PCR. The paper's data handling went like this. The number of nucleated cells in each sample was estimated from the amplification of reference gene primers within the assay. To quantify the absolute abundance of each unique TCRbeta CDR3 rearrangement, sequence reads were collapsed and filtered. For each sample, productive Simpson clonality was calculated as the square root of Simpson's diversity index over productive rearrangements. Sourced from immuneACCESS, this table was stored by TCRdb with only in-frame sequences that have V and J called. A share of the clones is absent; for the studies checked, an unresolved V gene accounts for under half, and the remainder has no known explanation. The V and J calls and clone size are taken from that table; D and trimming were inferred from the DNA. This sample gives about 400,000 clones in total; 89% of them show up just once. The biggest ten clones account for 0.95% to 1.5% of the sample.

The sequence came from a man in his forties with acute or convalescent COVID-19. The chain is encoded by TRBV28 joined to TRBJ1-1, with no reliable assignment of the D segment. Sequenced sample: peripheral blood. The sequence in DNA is TGTGCCAGCAGAACAGCGAACACTGAAGCTTTCTTT. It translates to CASRTANTEAFF.